These T cell receptor beta chains were read from a single sample in a study of cytomegalovirus exposure and HLA in healthy donors. The method was immunoSEQ multiplex PCR; TCRdb's version includes in-frame clones alone and lacks a portion of them. The profile covers under 150,000 clones, with under 90% appearing a single time and more than 2% taken by the ten largest. Sequenced input: PBMCs. These receptors all come from a boy aged 2 to 9 in good health and CMV-seronegative. Each CDR3 is given without its conserved first and last residue. Each record gives: clone size, J gene, V gene, CDR3 protein. Rows give clone size only sometimes, using once, few, many, or a class for an expanded clone.

NA,TRBJ2-7,TRBV7-2,ASSPSWGAGPVPYEQY
few,TRBJ2-6,TRBV7-9,ASSLAQGISGANVLT
NA,TRBJ2-3,TRBV7-3,ASSLLSGTDTQY
once,TRBJ2-5,TRBV10-3,AISEAGPSTQETQY
NA,TRBJ2-7,TRBV9,ASSQGLPSYEQY
NA,TRBJ2-2,TRBV7-2,ASSLETGGFLGELF
NA,TRBJ2-5,TRBV11-2,ASSLGAGLHQETQY
NA,TRBJ2-7,TRBV18,ASSVGGAGNYEQY
NA,TRBJ2-1,TRBV14,ASSQDPGGVYNEQF
once,TRBJ2-7,TRBV7-2,ASSRSRAVDYEQY
NA,TRBJ2-7,TRBV5-5,ASSLRQVSTYEQY
NA,TRBJ2-3,TRBV28,ASSLFSSPWRGQY
NA,TRBJ2-3,TRBV6-4,ASRPSGGTDTQY
NA,TRBJ2-2,TRBV19,ASSHLRLAGYTGELF
NA,NA,TRBV27,ASTQGASYEQY
NA,TRBJ1-5,TRBV7-8,ASSPNRGYSNQPQH
few,TRBJ1-5,TRBV5-1,ASSLAGTVSQPQH
NA,TRBJ2-1,TRBV6-6,ASSESGKQF
once,TRBJ2-1,TRBV6-6,ATVETAGVAYNEQF
once,TRBJ1-5,TRBV19,ASSIVKGARQPQH
NA,TRBJ1-5,TRBV5-1,ASSLGTENQPQH
NA,TRBJ2-7,TRBV4-3,ASSERGGDEQY
NA,TRBJ2-1,TRBV7-9,ASSFKGSINEQF
NA,TRBJ1-5,TRBV6-6,ASTKGQGRQPQH
NA,TRBJ2-7,TRBV9,ASSVGLGQGSHEQY
NA,TRBJ2-7,TRBV11-2,ASTPARGSYEQY
NA,TRBJ1-2,TRBV28,ASSLEGRYGYT
NA,TRBJ2-1,TRBV27,ASSLSPLNNEQF
NA,TRBJ1-4,TRBV19,ASSMGGANEKLF